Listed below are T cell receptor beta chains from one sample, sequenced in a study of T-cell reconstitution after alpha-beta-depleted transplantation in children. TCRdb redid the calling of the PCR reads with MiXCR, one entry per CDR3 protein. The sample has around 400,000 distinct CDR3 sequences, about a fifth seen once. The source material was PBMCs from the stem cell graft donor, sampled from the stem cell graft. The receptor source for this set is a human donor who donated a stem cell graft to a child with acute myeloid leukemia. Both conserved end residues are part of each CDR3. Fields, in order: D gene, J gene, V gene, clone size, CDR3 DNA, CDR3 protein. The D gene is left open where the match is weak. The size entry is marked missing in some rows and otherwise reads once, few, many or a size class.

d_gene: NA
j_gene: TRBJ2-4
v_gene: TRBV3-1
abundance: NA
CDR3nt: TGTGCCAGCAGCCACGGCGGGAACAAAAACATTCAGTACTTC
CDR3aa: CASSHGGNKNIQYF

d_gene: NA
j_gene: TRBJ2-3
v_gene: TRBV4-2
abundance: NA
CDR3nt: TGTGCCAGCAGCCAAGGTCAAGCGGAGATCACAGATACGCAGTATTTT
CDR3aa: CASSQGQAEITDTQYF

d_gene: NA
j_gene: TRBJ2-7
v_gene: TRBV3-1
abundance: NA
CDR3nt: TGTGCCAGCAGCGAAGTGGCACAGGGCGACTACGAGCAGTACTTC
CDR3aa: CASSEVAQGDYEQYF

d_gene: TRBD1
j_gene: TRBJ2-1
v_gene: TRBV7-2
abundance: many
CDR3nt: TGTGCTTGCAGCCTACAGGGGGCCGGTTACAATGAGCAGTTCTTC
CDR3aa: CACSLQGAGYNEQFF

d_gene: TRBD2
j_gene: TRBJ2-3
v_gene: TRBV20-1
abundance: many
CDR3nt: TGCAGTGCTAGCGGGGAGGGCGGCACAGATACGCAGTATTTT
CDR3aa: CSASGEGGTDTQYF

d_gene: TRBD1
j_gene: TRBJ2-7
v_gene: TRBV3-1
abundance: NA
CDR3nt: TGTGCCAGCAGCCAAACAGGGGAGCGGCCCTTCTCCTACGAGCAGTACTTC
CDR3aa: CASSQTGERPFSYEQYF

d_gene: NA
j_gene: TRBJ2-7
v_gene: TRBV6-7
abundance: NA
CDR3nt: TGTGCCAGCCGGTTCGACCGGGAGTACCTTCCCTACGAGCAGTACTTC
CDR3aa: CASRFDREYLPYEQYF

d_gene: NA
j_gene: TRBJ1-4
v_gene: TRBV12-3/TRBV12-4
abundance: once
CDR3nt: TGTGCCAGCAGTTTTACGGAGGATGAAAAACTGTTTTTT
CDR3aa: CASSFTEDEKLFF

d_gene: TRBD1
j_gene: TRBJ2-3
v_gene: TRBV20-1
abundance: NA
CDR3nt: TGCAGTGCTCCAGGGGGCCTGATCACAGATACGCAGTATTTT
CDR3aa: CSAPGGLITDTQYF

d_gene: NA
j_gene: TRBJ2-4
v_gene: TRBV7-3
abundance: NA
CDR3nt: TGTGCCAGCAGTCCTGAGAGGAGCCAGAGAGCCAAAAACATTCAGTACTTC
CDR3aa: CASSPERSQRAKNIQYF

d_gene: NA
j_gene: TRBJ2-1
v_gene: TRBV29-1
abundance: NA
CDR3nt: TGCAGCGTTGCTTCGGACATCTACAATGAGCAGTTCTTC
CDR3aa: CSVASDIYNEQFF

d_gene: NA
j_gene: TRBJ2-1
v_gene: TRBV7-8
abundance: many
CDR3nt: TGTGCCAGCAGCTTGTCGGGACCTACCTACAATGAGCAGTTCTTC
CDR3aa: CASSLSGPTYNEQFF

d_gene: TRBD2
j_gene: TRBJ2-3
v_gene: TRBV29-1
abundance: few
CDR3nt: TGCAGCACCTGGACTAGCGCGAGCACAGATACGCAGTATTTT
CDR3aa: CSTWTSASTDTQYF

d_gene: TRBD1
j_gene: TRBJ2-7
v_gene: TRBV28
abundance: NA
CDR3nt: TGTGCCAGCACCACAACCGGGACAGGGGTCGCGTACTTC
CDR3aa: CASTTTGTGVAYF

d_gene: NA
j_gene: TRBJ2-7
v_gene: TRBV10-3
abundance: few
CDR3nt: TGTGCCATCAGTAACCAGGCGGGATTCGAGTCCTACGAGCAGTACTTC
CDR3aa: CAISNQAGFESYEQYF

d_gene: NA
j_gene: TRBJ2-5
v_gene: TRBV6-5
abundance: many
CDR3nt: TGTGCCAGCAGTCCCCAGGGTCATGGGGGACAAGAGACCCAGTACTTC
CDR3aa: CASSPQGHGGQETQYF

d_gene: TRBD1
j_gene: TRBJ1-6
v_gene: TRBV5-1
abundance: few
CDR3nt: TGCGCCAGCAGCCCCGGACAGGCGGATTCACCCCTCCACTTT
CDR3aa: CASSPGQADSPLHF

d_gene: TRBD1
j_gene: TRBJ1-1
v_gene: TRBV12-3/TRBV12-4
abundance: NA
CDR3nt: TGTGCCAGCAGTCCAAGGGGGCTGAACACTGAAGCTTTCTTT
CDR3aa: CASSPRGLNTEAFF

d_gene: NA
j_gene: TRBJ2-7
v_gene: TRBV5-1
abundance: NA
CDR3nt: TGCGCCAGCAACGGGGGCGTGGGAGGGCCTGAGGAGCAGTACTTC
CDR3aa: CASNGGVGGPEEQYF

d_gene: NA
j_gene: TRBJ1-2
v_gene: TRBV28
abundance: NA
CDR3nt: TGTGCCAGCAGTTTATCCCCTAACATGGTTTGGTATTACTATGGCTACACCTTC
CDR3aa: CASSLSPNMVWYYYGYTF

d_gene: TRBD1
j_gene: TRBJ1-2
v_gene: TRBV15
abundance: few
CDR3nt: TGTGCCACCACGCCGGAGGGACAGGGGCACTATGGCTACACCTTC
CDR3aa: CATTPEGQGHYGYTF

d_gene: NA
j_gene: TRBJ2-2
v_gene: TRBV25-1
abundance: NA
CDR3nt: TGTGCCAGCAGTGAATCAGGGGTCGGTGGGTCCGGGGAGCTGTTTTTT
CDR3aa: CASSESGVGGSGELFF

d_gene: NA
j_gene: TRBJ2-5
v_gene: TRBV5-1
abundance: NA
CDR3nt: TGCGCCAGCAGCCTTGCTTCAGGGGAAGAGACCCAGTACTTC
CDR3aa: CASSLASGEETQYF

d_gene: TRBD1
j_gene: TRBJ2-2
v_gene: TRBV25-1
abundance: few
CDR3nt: TGTGCCAGCAGTGAATGGACAGGGGCCGGGGAGCTGTTTTTT
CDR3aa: CASSEWTGAGELFF

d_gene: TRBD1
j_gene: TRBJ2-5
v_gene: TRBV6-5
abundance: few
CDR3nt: TGTGCCAGCAGTTACAGGACAGGGGGCTCCCAAGAGACCCAGTACTTC
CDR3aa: CASSYRTGGSQETQYF

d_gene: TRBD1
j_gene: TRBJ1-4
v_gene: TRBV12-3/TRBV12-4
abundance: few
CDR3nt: TGTGCCAGCAGCCCTAAAGGGACAGGGCTTTTTCTGCGGCATAATGAAAAACTGTTTTTT
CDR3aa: CASSPKGTGLFLRHNEKLFF

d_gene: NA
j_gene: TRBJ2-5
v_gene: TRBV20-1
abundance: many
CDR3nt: TGCAGTGCTAGTATGGGACAACAAGAGACCCAGTACTTC
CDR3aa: CSASMGQQETQYF

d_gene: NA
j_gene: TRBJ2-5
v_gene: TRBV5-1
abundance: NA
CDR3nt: TGCGCCAGCAGCTTGGTCGGGAAAGAGACCCAGTACTTC
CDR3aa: CASSLVGKETQYF

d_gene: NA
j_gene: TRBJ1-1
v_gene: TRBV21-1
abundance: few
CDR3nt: TGTGCCAGCACCAGCCCTTTTTCTGAAGCTTTCTTT
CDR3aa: CASTSPFSEAFF

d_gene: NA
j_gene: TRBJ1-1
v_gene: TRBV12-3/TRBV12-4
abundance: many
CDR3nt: TGTGCCAGCAGTCCTAGTCCTACGAACACTGAAGCTTTCTTT
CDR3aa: CASSPSPTNTEAFF

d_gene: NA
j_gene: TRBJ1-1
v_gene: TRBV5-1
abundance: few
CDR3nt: TGCGCCAGCAGCTTGGACGGGCGCCGGGACACTGAAGCTTTCTTT
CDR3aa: CASSLDGRRDTEAFF

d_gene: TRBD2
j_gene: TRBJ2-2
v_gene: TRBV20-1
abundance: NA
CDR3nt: TGCAGTGCTAGACATTTGGGCGGGAGGGCGAACACCGGGGAGCTGTTTTTT
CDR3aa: CSARHLGGRANTGELFF

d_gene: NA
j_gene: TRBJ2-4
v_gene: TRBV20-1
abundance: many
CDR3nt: TGCAGTGCAAGAGGGCCCGGTAAAAACATTCAGTACTTC
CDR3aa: CSARGPGKNIQYF